A single sample is the source of the 19 T cell receptor beta chains below, sequenced in a study of blood T cell repertoires in COVID-19. TCRdb keeps only in-frame clones here, not all; method: immunoSEQ multiplex PCR. The data hold 200,000 to 250,000 clones, with around 80% observed a single time. The sample taken for sequencing was PBMCs or T cells enriched from blood (not recorded which). All receptors derive from a man aged 25 to 40 with acute COVID-19.

This clone showed up just once. This rearrangement joins TRBV27 to TRBJ1-5; D call uncertain. V shed 8 bases and J shed 1 base, with 12 bases lying between them. The CDR3 loop spans 14 amino acids. The germline CDR1 and CDR2 sequences are MNHEY and SMNVEV (reference sequence). This chain's CDR3 is CASAPSWSNQPQHF. The CDR3 DNA follows: TGTGCCAGCGCTCCTAGTTGGAGCAATCAGCCCCAGCATTTT.

The CDR3 region has the DNA TGTGCCAGCAGCTTAGGTCTCCAGGGGCGTGAAAAACTGTTTTTT. Translated: CASSLGLQGREKLFF. This rearrangement joins TRBV11-2 to TRBJ1-4; tentatively, D is TRBD1 (6 bases). V was shortened by 1 base and J by 7 bases, with 13 bases between the two germline ends. Germline CDR1 and CDR2: SGHAT and FQNNGV. This CDR3 is 15 amino acids long.

The V and J genes are TRBV29-1 and TRBJ2-7; D is possibly TRBD1 (6 bases). Germline V gene lookup returns CDR1 SQVTM and CDR2 ANQGSEA. CDR3 length equals 12 residues. V was shortened by 4 bases and J by 2 bases, with 9 bases between the two germline ends. In DNA, the CDR3 is TGCAGCGTTGCCAGGACAGCCTACGAGCAGTACTTC. As protein: CSVARTAYEQYF.

The chain combines TRBV5-1 with TRBJ2-7; the match to TRBD2 covers 9 bases. The germline V gene encodes CDR1 SGHRS and CDR2 YFSETQ. V was clipped by 2 bases and J by 0 bases; unmatched bases: 9. The CDR3 extends over 17 amino acids. Here the CDR3 DNA reads TGCGCCAGCAGCTTCGGTCCTAGCGGGGACCGCTCCTACGAGCAGTACTTC. Its translation is CASSFGPSGDRSYEQYF.

The chain's CDR3 is CASSPTRREKLFF. DNA of the CDR3: TGTGCCAGCAGTCCCACCCGGCGGGAAAAACTGTTTTTT. The chain links TRBV6-5 to TRBJ1-4; D gene uncertain. Germline values: CDR1 MNHEY, CDR2 SVGAGI. The V end was cut by 5 bases, the J end by 8 bases, with 12 bases between. The CDR3 is 13 residues long.

CDR3 sequence (DNA): TGTGCCAGCAGCACTAGCGGGAACTCCTACAATGAGCAGTTCTTC. Amino acids: CASSTSGNSYNEQFF. J is TRBJ2-1 and V is TRBV11-2, with 10 positions matching TRBD2. CDR1 and CDR2 (germline): SGHAT, FQNNGV. Trimming cost V 5 bases and J 0 bases; bases outside gene matches: 1. This CDR3 is 15 amino acids long. Combining the CDR3 with reference TRBV11-2 and TRBJ2-1 gives the whole variable domain EAGVAQSPRYKIIEKRQSVAFWCNPISGHATLYWYQQILGQGPKLLIQFQNNGVVDDSQLPKDRFSAERLKGVDSTLKIQPAKLEDSAVYLCASSTSGNSYNEQFFGPGTRLTVL.

This chain links TRBV10-3 with TRBJ1-4; D is possibly TRBD1 (5 bases). The V end was cut by 10 bases, the J end by 7 bases, with 19 bases between. CDR1 is ENHRY and CDR2 is SYGVKD in the germline V gene. The CDR3 sequence is 14 residues long. DNA for the CDR3: TGTGCCACCCGAGCGGGAGTCGGGGGTGAAAAACTGTTTTTT. This translates into CATRAGVGGEKLFF.

The gene calls are TRBV15 and TRBJ1-1; 8 bases map to TRBD1. The trim removed 7 bases at V and 9 bases at J, leaving 13 bases unmatched. Germline V gene lookup returns CDR1 LNHNV and CDR2 YYDKDF (reference sequence). This CDR3 comprises 14 residues. The CDR3 here is CATKRGQGPTQAFF. The CDR3 bases are TGTGCCACCAAGAGAGGACAGGGCCCCACCCAAGCTTTCTTT.

This clone was seen only once. V and J are TRBV24-1 and TRBJ1-4, with D possibly TRBD1 on 5 matching bases. V was cut by 3 bases and J by 10 bases, with 11 bases left in between. There are 13 residues in the CDR3. CDR1 KGHDR and CDR2 SFDVKD come from the germline V gene. CDR3 sequence reads: CATSDAGSGKLFF. Written as DNA, the CDR3 is TGTGCCACCAGTGATGCAGGGTCCGGAAAACTGTTTTTT.

This clone came up many times. The chain employs TRBV6-1 and TRBJ2-3; 8 nucleotides line up with TRBD2. Per germline, CDR1 MNHNS and CDR2 SASEGT. CDR3 length: 15 amino acids. V lost 1 base, J lost 1 base, and 1 base stayed unmatched. The CDR3 reads CASSEEAGGTDTQYF. DNA of the CDR3: TGTGCCAGCAGTGAAGAAGCGGGGGGCACAGATACGCAGTATTTT.

This chain uses TRBV11-2 with TRBJ1-5; 11 nucleotides line up with TRBD1. The trim removed 5 bases at V and 11 bases at J, leaving 2 bases unmatched. The CDR3 length is 12 residues. In germline, CDR1 is SGHAT, CDR2 FQNNGV. The CDR3 DNA reads TGTGCCAGCAGCGAGGGACAGGGGGCCCAGCATTTT. Protein: CASSEGQGAQHF.

V usage is TRBV6-5 and J usage is TRBJ1-1, with TRBD1 matching 8 bases. This CDR3 spans 14 amino acids. The germline gives CDR1 MNHEY, CDR2 SVGAGI. Unmatched junction bases numbered 9, after V lost 7 bases and J lost 5 bases. For the CDR3, the DNA is TGTGCCAGCACGAGAGCAGGGGGCCTGACTGAAGCTTTCTTT. This encodes CASTRAGGLTEAFF.

The J gene is TRBJ1-2, the V gene TRBV4-2, with TRBD1 matching 8 bases. From germline, CDR1 is LGHNA and CDR2 YNFKEQ. V was clipped by 0 bases and J by 3 bases; unmatched bases: 6. This CDR3 has 16 residues. As DNA, the CDR3 is TGTGCCAGCAGCCAAGAAACGGACAGGGAGGACTATGGCTACACCTTC. The encoded protein is CASSQETDREDYGYTF.

The chain combines TRBV2 with TRBJ2-1, with TRBD2 as a possible D gene (6 bases). The CDR3 runs 15 residues. Trimming took 6 bases from V and 0 from J, leaving 12 bases between them. The germline V gene has CDR1 SNHLY and CDR2 FYNNEI. The CDR3 protein is CASRRLVGSYNEQFF. CDR3 bases: TGTGCCAGCAGGAGACTAGTCGGCTCCTACAATGAGCAGTTCTTC.

The CDR3 spells CASSPLRRSGTGELFF. The CDR3 DNA reads as TGTGCCAGCAGCCCCCTGCGGCGGTCCGGCACCGGGGAGCTGTTTTTT. V and J are TRBV5-5 and TRBJ2-2; D not resolved. V gave up 4 bases and J gave up 4 bases, with 17 bases separating them. The CDR3 length is 16 residues. Germline lookup yields CDR1 SGHKS and CDR2 YYEKEE (reference sequence). The variable domain in full, with the rest retrieved from reference TRBV5-5 and TRBJ2-2, is DAGVTQSPTHLIKTRGQQVTLRCSPISGHKSVSWYQQVLGQGPQFIFQYYEKEERGRGNFPDRFSARQFPNYSSELNVNALLLGDSALYLCASSPLRRSGTGELFFGEGSRLTVL.

V and J are TRBV5-1 and TRBJ1-1, with 9 bases lining up with TRBD1. From germline, CDR1 is SGHRS and CDR2 YFSETQ. This CDR3 is built from 15 residues. The V and J ends lost 7 bases and 1 base, in that order; junction bases with no gene match: 8. The CDR3 is CASSPMGQGNTEAFF. DNA for the CDR3: TGCGCCAGCTCACCTATGGGACAGGGGAACACTGAAGCTTTCTTT.

This clone was recorded once. Other DNA sequences in the same sample also yield this CDR3. The chain employs TRBV9 and TRBJ1-2, with D maybe TRBD1 (6 bases). The V end was cut by 0 bases, the J end by 2 bases, with 8 bases between. Germline V lookup: CDR1 SGDLS, CDR2 YYNGEE. CDR3 size: 14 residues. As DNA, the CDR3 is TGTGCCAGCAGCGTAGGGGACACAAACTATGGCTACACCTTC. This codes for CASSVGDTNYGYTF.

This chain joins TRBV2 and TRBJ2-1; D unresolved. Trimming cost V 5 bases and J 13 bases, with 12 bases left between them. The length of the CDR3 is 11 residues. Germline assignment: CDR1 SNHLY and CDR2 FYNNEI. The CDR3 nucleotides are TGTGCCAGCAGTCTCAATTGGCTCCAGTTCTTC. It translates to CASSLNWLQFF.

The chain combines TRBV11-2 with TRBJ1-2; D is perhaps TRBD1 (6 bases). The CDR3 runs 16 residues. The germline CDR1 and CDR2 sequences are SGHAT and FQNNGV. Trimming pared 1 base from V and 4 bases from J, leaving 16 bases between. CDR3 sequence (DNA): TGTGCCAGCAGCTTAGCCCCCGGGACACATCCCTATGGCTACACCTTC. This gives the protein CASSLAPGTHPYGYTF.